This T cell receptor beta chain was recovered during a study of OX40 agonist ivuxolimab in advanced cancers. Whole-study context: Partial response was recorded in three patients: one hepatocellular carcinoma and two cutaneous melanoma cases.

This CDR3 has 14 residues. V shed 6 bases and J shed 5 bases, with 16 bases lying between them. The germline gives CDR1 SEHNR, CDR2 FQNEAQ (reference sequence). This clone showed up just once. Antigen specificity is unknown. General study results and limits: Clonal expansion among partial responders at 0.1-3.0 mg/kg ranked near the lowest.

Here immunoSEQ multiplex PCR was the method, and the copy in TCRdb shows in-frame clones only, minus some. The table records tens of thousands of clones, 90% of them present only once. Systemic immunosuppression or a history of autoimmune disease excluded patients. This sample comprised CD4+ or CD8+ T cells sorted from blood, obtained in a trial of the OX40 agonist ivuxolimab. The genes are TRBV7-9 and TRBJ1-1; weak D call: TRBD1 (5 bases). The sequence came from an adult with an advanced solid tumor such as melanoma, head and neck, liver or kidney cancer. CDR3 amino acids: CASRGEGRGTEAFF. As DNA, the CDR3 is TGTGCCAGCAGGGGAGAGGGGAGGGGAACTGAAGCTTTCTTT.